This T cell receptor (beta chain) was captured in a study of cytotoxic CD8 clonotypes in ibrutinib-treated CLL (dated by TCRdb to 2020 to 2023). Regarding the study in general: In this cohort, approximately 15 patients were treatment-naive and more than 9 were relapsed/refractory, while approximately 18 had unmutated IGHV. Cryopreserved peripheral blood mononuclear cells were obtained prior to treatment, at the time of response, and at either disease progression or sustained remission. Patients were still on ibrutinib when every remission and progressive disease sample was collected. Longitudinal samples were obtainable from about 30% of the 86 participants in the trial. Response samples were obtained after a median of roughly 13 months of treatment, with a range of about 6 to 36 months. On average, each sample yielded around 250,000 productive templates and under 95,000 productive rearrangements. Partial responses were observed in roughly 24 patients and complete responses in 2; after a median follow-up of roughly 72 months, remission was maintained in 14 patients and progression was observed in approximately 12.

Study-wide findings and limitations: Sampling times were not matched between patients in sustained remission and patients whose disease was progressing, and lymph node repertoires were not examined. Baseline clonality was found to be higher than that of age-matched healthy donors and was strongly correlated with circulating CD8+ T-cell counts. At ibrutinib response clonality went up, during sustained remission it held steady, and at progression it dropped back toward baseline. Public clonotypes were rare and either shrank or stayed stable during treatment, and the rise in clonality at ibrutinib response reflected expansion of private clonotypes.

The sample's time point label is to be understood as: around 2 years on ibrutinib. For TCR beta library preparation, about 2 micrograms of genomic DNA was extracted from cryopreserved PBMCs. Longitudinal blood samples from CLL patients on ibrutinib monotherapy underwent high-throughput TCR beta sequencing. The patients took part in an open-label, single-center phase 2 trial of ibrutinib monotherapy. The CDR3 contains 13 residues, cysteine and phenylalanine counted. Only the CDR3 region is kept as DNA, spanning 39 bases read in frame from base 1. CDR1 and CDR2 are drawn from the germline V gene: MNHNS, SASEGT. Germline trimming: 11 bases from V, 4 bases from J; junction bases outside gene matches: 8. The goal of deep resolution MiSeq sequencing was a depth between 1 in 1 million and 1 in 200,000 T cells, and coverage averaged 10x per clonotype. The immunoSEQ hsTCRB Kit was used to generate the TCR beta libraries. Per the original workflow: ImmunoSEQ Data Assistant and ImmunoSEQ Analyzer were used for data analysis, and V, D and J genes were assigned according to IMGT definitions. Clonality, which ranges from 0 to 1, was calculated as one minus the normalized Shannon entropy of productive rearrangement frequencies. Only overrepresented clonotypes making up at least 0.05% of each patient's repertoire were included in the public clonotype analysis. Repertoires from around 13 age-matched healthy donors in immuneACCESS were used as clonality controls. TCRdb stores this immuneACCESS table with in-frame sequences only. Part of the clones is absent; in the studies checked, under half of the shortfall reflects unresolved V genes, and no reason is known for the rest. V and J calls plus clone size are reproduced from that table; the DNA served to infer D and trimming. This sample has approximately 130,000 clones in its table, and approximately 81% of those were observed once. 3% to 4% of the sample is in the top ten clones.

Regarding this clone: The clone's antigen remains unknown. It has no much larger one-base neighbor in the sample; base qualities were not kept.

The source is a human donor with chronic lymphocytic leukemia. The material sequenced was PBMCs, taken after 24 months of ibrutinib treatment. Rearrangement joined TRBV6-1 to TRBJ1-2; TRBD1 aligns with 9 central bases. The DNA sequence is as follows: TGTGCCGGCGGGTTGGACAGGGGCTATGGCTACACCTTC. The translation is CAGGLDRGYGYTF.